The entry below describes one T cell receptor (beta chain). As yet, its antigen is unknown. Enrolled patients, whose metastatic non-small-cell lung cancer was chemo-refractory, received focal radiation plus CTLA-4 blockade with ipilimumab. This record comes from a study of radiotherapy plus CTLA-4 blockade in lung cancer. Study-level points and caveats: Early clonal dynamics of blood T cells, together with interferon-beta, were reported as the best response predictor. TCR clones originating in tumors grew in number in blood after radiotherapy plus ipilimumab.

This CDR3 has 16 residues. Germline V gene sequence: CDR1 MGHRA, CDR2 YSYEKL. With V trimmed by 0 bases and J by 2 bases, 5 bases remained unmatched. Sequencing was performed with immunoSEQ multiplex PCR; in TCRdb, only in-frame clones are kept and a portion is missing. Here the sample spans tens of thousands of clones, approximately 76% being singletons. The material sequenced was peripheral blood, taken from a patient treated with radiotherapy plus ipilimumab. The sequence came from a human donor with non-small cell lung cancer who had stable disease on radiotherapy plus ipilimumab. J is TRBJ1-1 and V is TRBV4-1; 8 bases are a match to TRBD1. CDR3 sequence (DNA): TGCGCCAGCAGCCAAGACCAGGGGGCGATAAACACTGAAGCTTTCTTT. Its protein is CASSQDQGAINTEAFF.